This T cell receptor beta chain was identified during a study of shared T cell receptors in the human thymus. V gave up 2 bases and J gave up 6 bases, with 17 bases separating them. The V gene's germline CDR1 is SEHNR and CDR2 FQNEAQ (reference sequence). The CDR3 has 17 residues. The protocol was immunoSEQ multiplex PCR, while the TCRdb copy is restricted to in-frame clones and leaves out a portion. This sample has 700,000 to 750,000 clones, with around 85% found just once. This same sample was also part of a study on human thymus T cells. From that study: Thymic samples were excised during corrective heart operations. V and J genes seemed to be used with bias in thymic and blood repertoires. Related research has reported that thymic repertoires overlap highly among unrelated individuals.

This sequence originates from a girl under three years old with a congenital heart defect. The chain has TRBV7-9 and TRBJ1-6; D not resolved. What was sequenced was thymocytes. The CDR3 loop is CASSLTLTPDCNSPLHF. Here the CDR3 DNA reads TGTGCCAGCAGCTTAACGTTGACTCCAGATTGTAATTCACCCCTCCACTTT. Looking up the rest from reference TRBV7-9 and TRBJ1-6 gives the full variable domain: DTGVSQNPRHKITKRGQNVTFRCDPISEHNRLYWYRQTLGQGPEFLTYFQNEAQLEKSRLLSDRFSAERPKGSFSTLEIQRTEQGDSAMYLCASSLTLTPDCNSPLHFGNGTRLTVT.